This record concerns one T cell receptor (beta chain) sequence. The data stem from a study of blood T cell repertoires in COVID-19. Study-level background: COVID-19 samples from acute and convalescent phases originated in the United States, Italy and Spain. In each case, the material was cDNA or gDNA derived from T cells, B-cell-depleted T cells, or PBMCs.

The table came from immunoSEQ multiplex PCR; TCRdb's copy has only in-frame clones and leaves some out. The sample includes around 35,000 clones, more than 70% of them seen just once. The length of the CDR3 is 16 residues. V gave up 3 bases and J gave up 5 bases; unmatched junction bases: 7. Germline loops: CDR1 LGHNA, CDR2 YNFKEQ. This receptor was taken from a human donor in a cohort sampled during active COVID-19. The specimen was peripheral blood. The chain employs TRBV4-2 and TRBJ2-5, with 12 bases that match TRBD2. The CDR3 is CASSHLLAGGSETQYF. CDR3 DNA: TGTGCCAGCAGCCACTTACTAGCGGGGGGTAGTGAGACCCAGTACTTC.